One and the same sample provided the 29 T cell receptor beta chains below, sequenced in a study of blood T cell repertoires in COVID-19. Produced via immunoSEQ multiplex PCR; TCRdb's table is partial and in-frame only. The sample carries 150,000 or so clones, almost 80% recorded once. Sequences were obtained from PBMCs or T cells enriched from blood (not recorded which). All receptors come from a woman aged 45 to 65 who had recovered from COVID-19.

The V and J genes are TRBV13 and TRBJ2-7; TRBD2 aligns across 7 bases. The CDR3 totals 14 residues. Germline-derived CDR1 and CDR2 are PRHDT and FYEKMQ (reference sequence). Trimming cost V 5 bases and J 1 base; bases outside gene matches: 5. CDR3 residues: CASSTRGSSYEQYF. The CDR3 DNA reads as TGTGCCAGCAGCACCCGCGGGAGTTCCTACGAGCAGTACTTC.

J is TRBJ2-3 and V is TRBV27; D unresolved. The CDR3 runs to 15 residues. Trimming pared 4 bases from V and 3 bases from J, leaving 14 bases between. The V gene's germline CDR1 is MNHEY and CDR2 SMNVEV (reference sequence). CDR3 in amino acids: CASSSWPKRTDTQYF. The CDR3, as DNA: TGTGCCAGCAGTTCATGGCCAAAGAGGACAGATACGCAGTATTTT.

This chain uses TRBV24-1 with TRBJ2-3; 11 bases align to TRBD2. This CDR3 region has 16 residues. Unmatched junction bases numbered 12, after V lost 9 bases and J lost 5 bases. The germline gives CDR1 KGHDR, CDR2 SFDVKD. The CDR3 sequence: CATASGASGRRDTQYF. The CDR3 DNA reads as TGTGCCACCGCTTCGGGGGCTAGCGGGAGGAGAGATACGCAGTATTTT.

This clone showed up just once. Other DNA sequences from this sample encode an identical CDR3 as well. In DNA, the CDR3 is TGTGCCAGCAGTTACTCCGGGACAGGGGGCAATCAGCCCCAGCATTTT. This translates into CASSYSGTGGNQPQHF. The chain combines TRBV6-5 with TRBJ1-5; TRBD1 agrees at 10 bases. This CDR3 has 16 amino acids. J gave up 2 bases and V 0 bases, and 1 base lay outside the gene matches. CDR1 is MNHEY and CDR2 is SVGAGI in the germline V gene.

The rearrangement links TRBV19 to TRBJ2-7; TRBD1 might be the D (6 bases). Trimming stripped 5 bases from V and 5 bases from J, with 22 bases between. The V gene's germline CDR1 is LNHDA and CDR2 SQIVND (reference sequence). The CDR3 is 16 residues long. The CDR3 spells CASSSRSTGFTDEQYF. The CDR3 DNA follows: TGTGCCAGTAGTTCTCGATCGACAGGCTTTACCGACGAGCAGTACTTC.

The V gene is TRBV13, the J gene TRBJ2-1, with 10 bases fitting TRBD2. The CDR3 loop spans 15 amino acids. V lost 5 bases to trimming and J lost 8 bases; unmatched junction nucleotides: 9. Per germline, CDR1 PRHDT and CDR2 FYEKMQ (reference sequence). The CDR3 here is CASSQSSGSFHEQFF. CDR3 DNA sequence: TGTGCCAGCAGCCAATCTAGCGGGAGTTTCCATGAGCAGTTCTTC.

The rearrangement links TRBV5-1 to TRBJ2-4, with D perhaps matching TRBD2 (7 bases). The CDR3 has 13 residues. V dropped 3 bases and J dropped 8 bases, with 12 bases sitting between them. Germline CDR1 reads SGHRS; CDR2 reads YFSETQ. CDR3: CASSSGGRDIQYF. CDR3 coding DNA: TGCGCCAGCAGCTCGGGGGGCAGGGACATTCAGTACTTC.

This clone was detected once. This rearrangement joins TRBV7-9 to TRBJ1-4, with 7 bases that match TRBD1. Germline V lookup: CDR1 SEHNR, CDR2 FQNEAQ (reference sequence). Trimming at V came to 5 bases and at J to 7 bases, leaving 10 bases not matched to a gene. The CDR3 covers 15 residues. The CDR3 loop is CASSPPTGQAEKLFF. DNA of the CDR3: TGTGCCAGCAGCCCGCCGACAGGGCAGGCTGAAAAACTGTTTTTT. Looking up the rest from reference TRBV7-9 and TRBJ1-4 gives the full variable domain: DTGVSQNPRHKITKRGQNVTFRCDPISEHNRLYWYRQTLGQGPEFLTYFQNEAQLEKSRLLSDRFSAERPKGSFSTLEIQRTEQGDSAMYLCASSPPTGQAEKLFFGSGTQLSVL.

This chain connects TRBV12-3 or TRBV12-4 to TRBJ1-2, with unresolved D. The V and J ends lost 3 bases and 7 bases respectively, with 12 bases between them. The CDR3 is made up of 13 amino acids. The CDR3 region is CASSFSGRGGYTF. CDR3 sequence (DNA): TGTGCCAGCAGTTTCTCTGGCAGAGGTGGCTACACCTTC.

CDR3 protein: CASSYQPGPQETQYF. CDR3 bases: TGTGCCAGCAGCTACCAGCCAGGGCCCCAAGAGACCCAGTACTTC. The chain carries TRBV11-3 and TRBJ2-5; perhaps TRBD1 as D (5 bases). Trimming removed 4 bases from V and 1 base from J, with 13 bases in between. The germline CDR1 and CDR2 sequences are SGHNT and YENEEA. This CDR3 has 15 residues.

The rearrangement joins TRBV3-1 (or the pseudogene TRBV3-2) to TRBJ2-2; 7 nucleotides match TRBD1. The V gene's germline CDR1 is LGHDT and CDR2 YNNKEL (reference sequence). After removal of 0 bases from V and 2 bases from J, the junction contained 6 bases not matched to a gene. The CDR3 length is 17 residues. The CDR3 region has the DNA TGTGCCAGCAGCCAAGATCGGAGACAGGGTAACACCGGGGAGCTGTTTTTT. It is translated as CASSQDRRQGNTGELFF.

The chain carries TRBV5-1 and TRBJ1-2; 7 nucleotides align to TRBD1. CDR1 and CDR2 (germline): SGHRS, YFSETQ. V was pared by 2 bases and J by 0 bases, with 4 bases of the junction left unmatched. There are 15 residues in the CDR3. CDR3 nucleotide sequence: TGCGCCAGCAGCTTCCAGACAGGGCCTAACTATGGCTACACCTTC. It yields the protein CASSFQTGPNYGYTF. Full variable domain (missing parts from reference TRBV5-1 and TRBJ1-2): KAGVTQTPRYLIKTRGQQVTLSCSPISGHRSVSWYQQTPGQGLQFLFEYFSETQRNKGNFPGRFSGRQFSNSRSEMNVSTLELGDSALYLCASSFQTGPNYGYTFGSGTRLTVV.

A few counts support this clone. The CDR3 DNA follows: TGTGCCAGCAGCTTAGACATAGGAGGAAGGCATGAGCAGTTCTTC. Its protein product is CASSLDIGGRHEQFF. This chain uses TRBV11-2 with TRBJ2-1; D possibly corresponds to TRBD2 (5 bases). The V end was cut by 0 bases, the J end by 8 bases, with 14 bases between. The CDR3 totals 15 residues. Germline V gene lookup returns CDR1 SGHAT and CDR2 FQNNGV.

The chain employs TRBV11-1 and TRBJ1-6; D is perhaps TRBD1 (5 bases). This CDR3 region has 15 residues. V dropped 1 base and J dropped 8 bases, with 12 bases sitting between them. The germline gives CDR1 SGHAT, CDR2 FQDESV (reference sequence). CDR3 amino acids: CASSLESGGHSPLHF. The CDR3, as DNA: TGTGCCAGCAGCTTAGAATCGGGGGGTCATTCACCCCTCCACTTT.

This chain connects TRBV19 to TRBJ2-1; maybe TRBD2 (5 bases). CDR3 length: 12 residues. Germline lookup yields CDR1 LNHDA and CDR2 SQIVND (reference sequence). V lost 6 bases and J 5 bases, leaving 8 bases between the germline ends. The CDR3 sequence: CASRQRDNEQFF. CDR3 nucleotides: TGTGCCAGTAGACAGAGGGACAATGAGCAGTTCTTC.

V usage is TRBV10-3 and J usage is TRBJ2-2; 15 nucleotides match TRBD2. CDR1 is ENHRY, CDR2 SYGVKD, per germline. The CDR3 covers 16 residues. With V trimmed by 6 bases and J by 5 bases, 4 bases remained unmatched. In nucleotides, the CDR3 is TGTGCCATCAGCTCCGGGACTAGCGGGGGGACCGGGGAGCTGTTTTTT. Residues: CAISSGTSGGTGELFF.

The rearrangement links TRBV20-1 to TRBJ2-7; D perhaps matches TRBD1 (6 bases). The CDR3 covers 11 residues. Trimming stripped 4 bases from V and 2 bases from J, with 6 bases between. Germline V gene sequence: CDR1 DFQATT, CDR2 SNEGSKA (reference sequence). The CDR3 protein is CSATGAYEQYF. CDR3 bases: TGCAGTGCTACAGGGGCCTACGAGCAGTACTTC.

The V gene is TRBV6-6, the J gene TRBJ2-1; TRBD2 matches at 12 bases. The CDR3 is made up of 20 amino acids. The germline V gene encodes CDR1 MNHNY and CDR2 SVGAGI (reference sequence). V shed 6 bases and J 10 bases; nucleotides not matched to a gene: 25. CDR3 bases: TGTGCCAGCAGCACACCCCGGGACAGGGGCTCTAGCGGGAGGGCCTACGAGCAGTTCTTC. Protein product: CASSTPRDRGSSGRAYEQFF.

The rearrangement uses TRBV30 and TRBJ1-1; 10 nucleotides match TRBD1. Germline loops: CDR1 GTSNPN, CDR2 SVGIG (reference sequence). The CDR3 spans 13 residues. Unmatched junction bases numbered 3, after V lost 7 bases and J lost 1 base. This CDR3 reads CASTGGWNTEAFF. The CDR3 DNA follows: TGTGCCTCGACAGGGGGCTGGAACACTGAAGCTTTCTTT.

V gene TRBV5-1 combines with J gene TRBJ1-1; 7 bases are a match to TRBD1. This CDR3 contains 15 residues. The germline V gene has CDR1 SGHRS and CDR2 YFSETQ. V was clipped by 4 bases and J by 3 bases; unmatched bases: 9. The CDR3 sequence: CASSDQTGLHTEAFF. The CDR3 DNA follows: TGCGCCAGCAGCGACCAGACAGGGCTTCACACTGAAGCTTTCTTT.

The rearrangement joins TRBV19 to TRBJ1-6, with D possibly being TRBD1 (5 bases). The CDR3 is 13 residues long. Per germline, CDR1 LNHDA and CDR2 SQIVND (reference sequence). The V gene lost 6 bases and the J gene lost 10 bases, with 13 bases spanning the gap. The CDR3 loop is CASRGQGGSPLHF. The CDR3 coding sequence is TGTGCCAGTAGAGGGCAGGGAGGGTCACCCCTCCACTTT.

V and J are TRBV18 and TRBJ1-6, with TRBD1 as a possible D gene (6 bases). The CDR3 runs to 13 residues. The germline gives CDR1 KGHSH, CDR2 LQKENI. V was shortened by 3 bases and J by 7 bases, with 7 bases between the two germline ends. The CDR3 DNA reads TGTGCCAGCTCACCGGACAGAAATTCACCCCTCCACTTT. It specifies CASSPDRNSPLHF.

This chain uses TRBV10-3 with TRBJ1-5; TRBD1 might be the D (5 bases). The CDR3 is 16 amino acids. Germline CDR1 reads ENHRY; CDR2 reads SYGVKD. Trimming stripped 0 bases from V and 0 bases from J, with 9 bases between. This CDR3 is CAISESAGLSNQPQHF. CDR3 bases: TGTGCCATCAGTGAGTCCGCAGGGCTTAGCAATCAGCCCCAGCATTTT.

J is TRBJ1-1 and V is TRBV19; D call uncertain. V was pared by 2 bases and J by 5 bases, with 6 bases between. Germline CDR1 reads LNHDA; CDR2 reads SQIVND (reference sequence). The CDR3 spans 12 residues. CDR3 DNA: TGTGCCAGTAGTATAAGAGGAACTGAAGCTTTCTTT. Amino acid sequence: CASSIRGTEAFF. Using reference TRBV19 and TRBJ1-1 for the parts outside the CDR3, the full variable domain is DGGITQSPKYLFRKEGQNVTLSCEQNLNHDAMYWYRQDPGQGLRLIYYSQIVNDFQKGDIAEGYSVSREKKESFPLTVTSAQKNPTAFYLCASSIRGTEAFFGQGTRLTVV.

This clone has more than one count but fewer than ten. The chain carries TRBV7-9 and TRBJ1-2; D uncertain. CDR3 length: 12 amino acids. V dropped 5 bases and J dropped 5 bases, with 9 bases sitting between them. Germline V gives CDR1 SEHNR, CDR2 FQNEAQ (reference sequence). CDR3 in amino acids: CASSPARYGYTF. The CDR3 coding sequence is TGTGCCAGCAGCCCTGCCCGGTATGGCTACACCTTC. The whole variable domain, remainder taken from reference TRBV7-9 and TRBJ1-2, is DTGVSQNPRHKITKRGQNVTFRCDPISEHNRLYWYRQTLGQGPEFLTYFQNEAQLEKSRLLSDRFSAERPKGSFSTLEIQRTEQGDSAMYLCASSPARYGYTFGSGTRLTVV.

CDR3 bases: TGTGCCAGCAGCCGATCCGGGACAAACGAATACAATGAGCAGTTCTTC. It codes for CASSRSGTNEYNEQFF. The J gene is TRBJ2-1, the V gene TRBV4-2; perhaps TRBD1 as D (6 bases). CDR3 length: 16 residues. Germline values: CDR1 LGHNA, CDR2 YNFKEQ. Trimming stripped 4 bases from V and 4 bases from J, with 17 bases between.

The rearrangement links TRBV2 to TRBJ2-6; TRBD1 matches at 7 bases. After removal of 4 bases from V and 2 bases from J, the junction contained 2 bases not matched to a gene. CDR3 size: 15 residues. Germline CDR1 and CDR2: SNHLY and FYNNEI. The CDR3 DNA follows: TGTGCCAGCAGTGTACAGGGGCCTGGGGCCAACGTCCTGACTTTC. This translates into CASSVQGPGANVLTF.

The rearrangement links TRBV24-1 to TRBJ2-3, with a tentative D call TRBD1 (6 bases). This CDR3 region has 17 residues. Germline values: CDR1 KGHDR, CDR2 SFDVKD. With 3 bases removed from V and 1 base from J, the gap between germline ends came to 16 bases. CDR3 sequence reads: CATSDAGRTARTDTQYF. DNA for the CDR3: TGTGCCACCAGTGATGCAGGTAGGACAGCTCGCACAGATACGCAGTATTTT.

V and J are TRBV3-1 (or the pseudogene TRBV3-2) and TRBJ2-5; 11 nucleotides match TRBD2. The germline gives CDR1 LGHDT, CDR2 YNNKEL (reference sequence). The CDR3 totals 16 residues. V lost 4 bases to trimming and J lost 2 bases; unmatched junction nucleotides: 6. In DNA, the CDR3 is TGTGCCAGCAGCCCCCGTAGCGGGAGGGATCAAGAGACCCAGTACTTC. Amino acid sequence: CASSPRSGRDQETQYF.